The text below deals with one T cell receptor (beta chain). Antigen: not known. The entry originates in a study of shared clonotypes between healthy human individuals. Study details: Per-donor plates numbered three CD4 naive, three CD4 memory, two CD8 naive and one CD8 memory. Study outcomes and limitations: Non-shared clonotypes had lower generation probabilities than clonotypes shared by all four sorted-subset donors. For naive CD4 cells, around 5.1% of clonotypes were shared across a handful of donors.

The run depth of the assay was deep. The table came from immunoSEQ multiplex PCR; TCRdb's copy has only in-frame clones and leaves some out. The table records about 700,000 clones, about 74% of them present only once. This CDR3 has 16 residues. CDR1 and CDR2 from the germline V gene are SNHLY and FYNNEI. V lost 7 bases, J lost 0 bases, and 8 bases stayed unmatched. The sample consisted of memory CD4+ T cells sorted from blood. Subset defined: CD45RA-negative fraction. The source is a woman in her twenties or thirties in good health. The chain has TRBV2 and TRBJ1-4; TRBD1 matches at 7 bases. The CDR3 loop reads CASTRDGQATNEKLFF. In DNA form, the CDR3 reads TGTGCCAGCACCCGGGACGGACAGGCAACTAATGAAAAACTGTTTTTT.